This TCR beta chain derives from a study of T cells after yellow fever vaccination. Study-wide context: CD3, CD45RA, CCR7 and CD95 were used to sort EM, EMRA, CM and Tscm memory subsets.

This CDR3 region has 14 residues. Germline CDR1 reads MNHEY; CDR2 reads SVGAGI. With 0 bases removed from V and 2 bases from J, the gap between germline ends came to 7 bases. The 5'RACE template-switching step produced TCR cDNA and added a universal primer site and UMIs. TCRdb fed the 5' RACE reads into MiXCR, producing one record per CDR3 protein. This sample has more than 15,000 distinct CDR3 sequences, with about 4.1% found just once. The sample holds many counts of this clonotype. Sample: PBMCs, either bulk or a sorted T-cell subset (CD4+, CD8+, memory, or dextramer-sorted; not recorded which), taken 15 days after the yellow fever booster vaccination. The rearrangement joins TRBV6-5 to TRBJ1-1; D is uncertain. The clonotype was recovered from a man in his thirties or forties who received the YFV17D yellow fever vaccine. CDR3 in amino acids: CASSYSRHNTEAFF. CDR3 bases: TGTGCCAGCAGTTACTCGAGACACAACACTGAAGCTTTCTTT.